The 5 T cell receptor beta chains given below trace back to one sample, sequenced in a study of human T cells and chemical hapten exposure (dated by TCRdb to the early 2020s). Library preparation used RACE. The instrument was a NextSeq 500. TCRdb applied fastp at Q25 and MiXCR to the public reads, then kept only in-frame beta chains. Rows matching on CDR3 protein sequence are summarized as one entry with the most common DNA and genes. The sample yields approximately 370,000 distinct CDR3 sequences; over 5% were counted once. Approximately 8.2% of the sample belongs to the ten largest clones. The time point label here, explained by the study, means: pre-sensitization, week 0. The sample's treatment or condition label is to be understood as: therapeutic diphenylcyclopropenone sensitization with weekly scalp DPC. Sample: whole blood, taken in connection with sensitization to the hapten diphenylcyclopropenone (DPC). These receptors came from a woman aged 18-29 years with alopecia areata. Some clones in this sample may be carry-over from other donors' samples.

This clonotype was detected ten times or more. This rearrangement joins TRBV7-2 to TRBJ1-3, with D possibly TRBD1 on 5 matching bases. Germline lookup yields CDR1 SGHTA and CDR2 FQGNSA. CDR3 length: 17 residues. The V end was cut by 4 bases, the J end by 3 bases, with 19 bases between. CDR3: CASSSGGWQGRGNTIYF. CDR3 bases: TGTGCCAGCAGCTCTGGCGGTTGGCAGGGACGTGGAAACACCATATATTTT.

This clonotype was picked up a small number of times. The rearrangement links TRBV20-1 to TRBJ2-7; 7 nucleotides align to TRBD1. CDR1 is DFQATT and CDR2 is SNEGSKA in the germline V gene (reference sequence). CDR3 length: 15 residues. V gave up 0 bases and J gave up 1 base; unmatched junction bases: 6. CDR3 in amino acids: CSARDWQGVSYEQYF. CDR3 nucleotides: TGCAGTGCTAGAGATTGGCAGGGGGTATCCTACGAGCAGTACTTC.

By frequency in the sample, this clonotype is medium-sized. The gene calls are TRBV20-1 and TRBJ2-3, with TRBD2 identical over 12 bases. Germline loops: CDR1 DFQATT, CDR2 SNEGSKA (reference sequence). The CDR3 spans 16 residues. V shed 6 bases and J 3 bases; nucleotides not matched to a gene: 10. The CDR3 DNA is TGCAGTGCCCTGGCTAGCGGGGGGGCTGAAACAGATACGCAGTATTTT. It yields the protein CSALASGGAETDTQYF.

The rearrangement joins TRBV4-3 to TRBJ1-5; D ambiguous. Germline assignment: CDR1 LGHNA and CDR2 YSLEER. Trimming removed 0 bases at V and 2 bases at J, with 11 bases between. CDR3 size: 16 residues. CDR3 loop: CASSQDLGFRNQPQHF. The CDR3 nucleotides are TGCGCCAGCAGCCAAGATCTGGGGTTTCGCAATCAGCCCCAGCATTTT.

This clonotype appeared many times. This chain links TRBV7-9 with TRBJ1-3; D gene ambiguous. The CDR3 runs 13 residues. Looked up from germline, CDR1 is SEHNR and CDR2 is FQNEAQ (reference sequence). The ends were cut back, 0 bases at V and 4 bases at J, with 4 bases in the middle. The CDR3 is CASSLALGNTIYF. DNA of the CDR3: TGTGCCAGCAGCTTAGCTCTAGGAAACACCATATATTTT. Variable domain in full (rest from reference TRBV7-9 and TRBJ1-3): DTGVSQNPRHKITKRGQNVTFRCDPISEHNRLYWYRQTLGQGPEFLTYFQNEAQLEKSRLLSDRFSAERPKGSFSTLEIQRTEQGDSAMYLCASSLALGNTIYFGEGSWLTVV.